This passage covers 17 T cell receptor gamma chains from one sample sequenced in a study of gamma-delta chains in newborns, infants, children. TCRdb reanalyzed the reads using CATT. This sample's table reports around 33 gamma-chain clones. Sequenced material: blood. The receptors shown here come from a child who received the measles vaccine. This table probably holds off-target reads from a library built for another chain.

Notes on this clone: No DNA is shown, since the ends of the CDR3 on it are uncertain; the CDR3 is the one TCRdb lists. The V gene reported is TRGV9; the J gene is uncalled. The CDR3 length is 26 residues, termini included. Germline CDR1 and CDR2: GITISATS and ISYDGTV (reference sequence). The CDR3 is CACDTVLGDKVWDTRQMFFGTGIKLF.

No call exists for the J gene, whereas the V gene is TRGV9. The CDR3 consists of 16 residues. In germline, CDR1 is GITISATS, CDR2 ISYDGTV (reference sequence). The chain's CDR3 is CACDILGDTLTAQLFF. CDR3 coding DNA: TGTGCCTGTGACATACTGGGGGATACTTTGACAGCACAACTCTTCTTT.

The chain uses TRGV4 and TRGJ1 or TRGJ2. The CDR3 covers 11 residues. The V gene end was trimmed by 4 bases and the J gene end by 7 bases; junction bases not matched to a gene: 4. In germline, CDR1 is EGSTGY, CDR2 YDSYTSSV. The CDR3 DNA is TGTGCCACCTGGGAAAGATATAAGAAACTCTTT. This gives the protein CATWERYKKLF.

Regarding this clone: It is unclear where the CDR3 begins or ends on the DNA, so no DNA is shown, and the CDR3 is as TCRdb lists it. The V gene call reads TRGV9; no J gene was called. From its first to its last residue, the CDR3 has 24 amino acids. CDR1 and CDR2 from the germline V gene are GITISATS and ISYDGTV (reference sequence). CDR3: CACDTAGGSWDTRQMFFGTGIKLF.

Worth noting for this clone: No DNA is shown, since the ends of the CDR3 on it are uncertain; the CDR3 is the one TCRdb lists. V gene assignment gives TRGV9, but the J gene was left uncalled. The germline gives CDR1 GITISATS, CDR2 ISYDGTV (reference sequence). The CDR3 totals 28 residues, both ends included. CDR3 sequence reads: CAFSLGYVGRRSSWDTRQMFFGTGIKLF.

Comment on this clone: No DNA is shown, since the ends of the CDR3 on it are uncertain; the CDR3 is the one TCRdb lists. The sample carries other DNA sequences with the same CDR3. The V gene is TRGV9; the J gene was not called. CDR1 and CDR2 from the germline V gene are GITISATS and ISYDGTV (reference sequence). Inclusive of both ends, the CDR3 amounts to 24 amino acids. The CDR3 region is CACDSTGGSWDTRQMFFGTGIKLF.

CDR3: CACDVWGPTRAQLFF. As DNA, the CDR3 is TGTGCCTGTGACGTCTGGGGGCCTACGAGAGCACAACTCTTCTTT. The V gene corresponds to TRGV9; no J gene was called. Germline V gives CDR1 GITISATS, CDR2 ISYDGTV (reference sequence). CDR3 size: 15 residues.

Remarks on this clone: Because the CDR3's place on the DNA is in doubt, the DNA is left out and the CDR3 is given as listed by TCRdb. The J gene has no call, while the V gene is TRGV9. The CDR3 has 26 amino acids, counting both end residues. The V gene's germline CDR1 is GITISATS and CDR2 ISYDGTV (reference sequence). The CDR3 spells CACGKILGDSSWDTRQMFFGTGIKLF.

A V gene of TRGV9 was called, but no J gene was assigned. The CDR3 is 16 residues long. Germline V CDR1 and CDR2: GITISATS, ISYDGTV (reference sequence). Written as DNA, the CDR3 is TGTGCCTTGAGGGGGGAGGGGGAGGCTTTGACAGCACAACTCTTCTTT. Amino acids: CALRGEGEALTAQLFF.

With regard to this clone: The limits of the CDR3 on the DNA are not certain, so only TCRdb's listed CDR3 is given. The J segment was not called; the V segment is TRGV9. The CDR3 numbers 26 amino acids, ends counted. The germline CDR1 and CDR2 sequences are GITISATS and ISYDGTV (reference sequence). CDR3: CACDILGDTSSWDTRQMFFGTGIKLF.

With respect to this clone: It is unclear where the CDR3 begins or ends on the DNA, so no DNA is shown, and the CDR3 is as TCRdb lists it. The V gene is given as TRGV9, and no J gene call is available. Germline V gene sequence: CDR1 GITISATS, CDR2 ISYDGTV (reference sequence). The CDR3 totals 26 residues, both ends included. The CDR3 region is CACDRILGGSSWDTRQMFFGTGIKLF.

Comments on this clone: It is unclear where the CDR3 begins or ends on the DNA, so no DNA is shown, and the CDR3 is as TCRdb lists it. No J gene was called, and the V gene is TRGV9. CDR1 is GITISATS and CDR2 is ISYDGTV in the germline V gene (reference sequence). The CDR3 is made up of 26 amino acids, end residues included. The CDR3 is CACDTNWGVSSWDTRQMFFGTGIKLF.

The V segment is TRGV9, and no J call was made. The CDR3 runs to 14 residues. Germline V gene lookup returns CDR1 GITISATS and CDR2 ISYDGTV (reference sequence). CDR3: CACDILGDTAQLFF. The CDR3 DNA reads as TGTGCCTGTGACATACTGGGGGATACGGCACAACTCTTCTTT.

This clone has a single count. Because the CDR3's place on the DNA is in doubt, the DNA is left out and the CDR3 is given as listed by TCRdb. The V gene is given as TRGV9, and no J gene call is available. The CDR3 is 24 amino acids in total, end residues counted. CDR1 GITISATS and CDR2 ISYDGTV come from the germline V gene (reference sequence). CDR3 protein: CACDILGDTWDTRQMFFGTGIKLF.

Turning to this clone: The limits of the CDR3 on the DNA are not certain, so only TCRdb's listed CDR3 is given. CDR3: CACDTVMGDSSSWDTRQMFFGTGIKLF. The J segment was not called; the V segment is TRGV9. Per the germline V gene, CDR1 is GITISATS and CDR2 is ISYDGTV (reference sequence). The CDR3 is 27 amino acids in total, end residues counted.

This clone was seen only once. V gene TRGV9 was called; the J gene was not. The germline V gene has CDR1 GITISATS and CDR2 ISYDGTV (reference sequence). The length of the CDR3 is 29 residues. CDR3 DNA: TGTGCCTGTGACACCGGAGAACTGGGGTCACCGCACAGCTCCTGGGACACCCGACAGATGTTTCTCAGAACTGGCATCAAACTCTTC. It is translated as CACDTGELGSPHSSWDTRQMFLRTGIKLF.

Remarks on this clone: Because the CDR3's place on the DNA is in doubt, the DNA is left out and the CDR3 is given as listed by TCRdb. Called V gene: TRGV9; the J gene was not called. Germline CDR1 and CDR2: GITISATS and ISYDGTV (reference sequence). The CDR3 sequence runs 26 residues, both termini included. This CDR3 is CACDTLLGDISWDTRQMFFGTGIKLF.